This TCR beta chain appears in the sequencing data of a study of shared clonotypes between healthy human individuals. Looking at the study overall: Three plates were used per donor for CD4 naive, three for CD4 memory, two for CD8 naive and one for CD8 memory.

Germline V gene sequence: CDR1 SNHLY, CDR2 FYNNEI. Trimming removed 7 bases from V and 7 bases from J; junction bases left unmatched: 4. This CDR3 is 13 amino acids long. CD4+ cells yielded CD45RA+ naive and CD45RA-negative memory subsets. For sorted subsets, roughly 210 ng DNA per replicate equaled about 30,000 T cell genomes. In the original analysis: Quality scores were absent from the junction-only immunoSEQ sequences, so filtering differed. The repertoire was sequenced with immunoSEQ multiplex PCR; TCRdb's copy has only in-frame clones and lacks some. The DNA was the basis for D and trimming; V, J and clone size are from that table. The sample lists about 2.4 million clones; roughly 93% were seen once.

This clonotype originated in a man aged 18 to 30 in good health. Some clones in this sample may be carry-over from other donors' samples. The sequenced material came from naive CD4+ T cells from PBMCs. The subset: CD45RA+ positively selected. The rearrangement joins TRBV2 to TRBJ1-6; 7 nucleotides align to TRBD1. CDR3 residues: CASNRDSNSPLHF. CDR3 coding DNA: TGTGCCAGCAACCGGGACAGCAATTCACCCCTCCACTTT.